Below, 14 T cell receptor beta chains from the same sample are listed, as sequenced in a study of blood T cells in healthy people across ages (dated by TCRdb to the mid-2010s). Libraries were made using 5' RACE. The instrument was an Illumina HiSeq 2500. A second PCR of about 6 to 12 cycles was run with a J-beta primer mix and a sample-barcoded 5' primer. In TCRdb, the public reads were trimmed at Q25 with fastp and aligned with MiXCR, with productive beta chains retained. CDR3 protein sequences are deduplicated, and each keeps its most common genes and DNA. The sample table shows 950,000 to 1,200,000 distinct CDR3 sequences, and roughly two fifths are seen once. Around 14% of the sample goes to the ten largest clones. Sample: blood. The receptor source for this set is a man younger than 30 in good health.

To note about this clonotype: Possible read error: a much larger clone is one base away. The chain combines TRBV29-1 with TRBJ1-2; D remains unclear. Germline values: CDR1 SQVTM, CDR2 ANQGSEA. The CDR3 sequence is 13 residues long. CDR3 nucleotide sequence: TGCAGCGTCGAAGACGGGGATCACGATGGCTACACCTTC. This sequence encodes CSVEDGDHDGYTF.

This chain connects TRBV2 to TRBJ1-1; no clear D. V was clipped by 4 bases and J by 5 bases, with 8 bases between them. The CDR3 is 12 amino acids. The germline CDR1 and CDR2 sequences are SNHLY and FYNNEI. CDR3 nucleotides: TGTGCCAGCAGTGGAACAGCAACTGAAGCTTTCTTT. It yields the protein CASSGTATEAFF.

Regarding this clonotype: A much more abundant neighbour one base away suggests this may be a read error. Written as DNA, the CDR3 is TGCAGTGCTAGATCTAGCGGGGGAGAGCAGTACTTC. Translated, it gives CSARSSGGEQYF. The chain employs TRBV20-1 and TRBJ2-7; 10 bases agree with TRBD2. Trimming cost V 2 bases and J 7 bases; bases outside gene matches: 2. There are 12 residues in the CDR3. Per the germline V gene, CDR1 is DFQATT and CDR2 is SNEGSKA (reference sequence).

This chain joins TRBV12-3 or TRBV12-4 and TRBJ1-6; D not certain. V was shortened by 7 bases and J by 8 bases, with 18 bases between the two germline ends. CDR3 size: 15 residues. Written as DNA, the CDR3 is TGTGCCAGCAAATCGGCCAACCAAAAGGATTCACCCCTCCACTTT. Protein product: CASKSANQKDSPLHF.

As for this clonotype: At one of its ends the junction is not consistent with the germline gene, which may arise from a read error. The chain links TRBV6-5 to TRBJ1-2, with D tentatively TRBD1 (6 bases). Per the germline V gene, CDR1 is MNHEY and CDR2 is SVGAGI. This CDR3 comprises 17 residues. The CDR3: CASSYSMMSAGGYGHTF. The DNA for the CDR3 is TGTGCCAGCAGTTACTCTATGATGTCGGCCGGGGGCTATGGCCACACCTTC.

This clonotype came up many times. This rearrangement joins TRBV5-1 to TRBJ2-1; a possible D gene is TRBD2 (5 bases). Germline-derived CDR1 and CDR2 are SGHRS and YFSETQ. CDR3 length: 15 amino acids. V was cut by 0 bases and J by 6 bases, with 13 bases left in between. The CDR3 is CASSLDTIGVNEQFF. CDR3 sequence (DNA): TGCGCCAGCAGCTTGGACACGATCGGGGTCAATGAGCAGTTCTTC.

V and J are TRBV20-1 and TRBJ2-1, with 8 bases lining up with TRBD2. The CDR3 length is 16 residues. V shed 3 bases and J 0 bases; nucleotides not matched to a gene: 7. Per germline, CDR1 DFQATT and CDR2 SNEGSKA (reference sequence). The CDR3 loop is CSASGWGTSSYNEQFF. In nucleotides, the CDR3 is TGCAGTGCTAGCGGTTGGGGGACTAGCTCCTACAATGAGCAGTTCTTC.

This clonotype came up a few times. The chain has TRBV5-1 and TRBJ2-3; D possibly uses TRBD1 or TRBD2 (5 bases each). This CDR3 region has 15 residues. Germline-derived CDR1 and CDR2 are SGHRS and YFSETQ. Trimming removed 4 bases from V and 5 bases from J, with 17 bases in between. The DNA for the CDR3 is TGCGCCAGCAGCCCTCCGGGGCCCGATGGAGATACGCAGTATTTT. Translating gives CASSPPGPDGDTQYF.

In its sample, this clonotype was seen a few times. The chain is built from TRBV7-2 and TRBJ1-5, with D uncertain. Germline CDR1 is SGHTA and CDR2 is FQGNSA. The CDR3 is 15 amino acids. V was clipped by 1 base and J by 2 bases, with 9 bases between them. The CDR3 nucleotides are TGTGCCAGCAGCTTAGGAGGATCCCGCAATCAGCCCCAGCATTTT. Its translation is CASSLGGSRNQPQHF.

This rearrangement joins TRBV9 to TRBJ1-4; D gene ambiguous. CDR1 is SGDLS, CDR2 YYNGEE, per germline. The CDR3 is 13 residues long. V was clipped by 7 bases and J by 5 bases, with 12 bases between them. The CDR3 DNA is TGTGCCAGCGCGGGTCCCGACAATGAAAAACTGTTTTTT. It is translated as CASAGPDNEKLFF.

The V call is TRBV20-1, the J call TRBJ2-1; D uncertain. The CDR3 totals 16 residues. The V and J ends lost 0 bases and 2 bases respectively, with 14 bases between them. CDR1 is DFQATT, CDR2 SNEGSKA, per germline (reference sequence). CDR3: CSARDNVGITYNEQFF. CDR3 nucleotide sequence: TGCAGTGCTAGAGATAATGTGGGGATTACCTACAATGAGCAGTTCTTC.

This clonotype turned up a few times. This chain joins TRBV7-2 and TRBJ1-6; the D gene is possibly TRBD1 (6 bases). V was shortened by 0 bases and J by 3 bases, with 9 bases between the two germline ends. This CDR3 comprises 16 residues. The germline V gene has CDR1 SGHTA and CDR2 FQGNSA. DNA of the CDR3: TGTGCCAGCAGCTTAGCCAGGGGACTCTATAATTCACCCCTCCACTTT. Translation: CASSLARGLYNSPLHF. Filled out from reference TRBV7-2 and TRBJ1-6, the complete variable domain reads GAGVSQSPSNKVTEKGKDVELRCDPISGHTALYWYRQSLGQGLEFLIYFQGNSAPDKSGLPSDRFSAERTGGSVSTLTIQRTQQEDSAVYLCASSLARGLYNSPLHFGNGTRLTVT.

This clonotype appeared a single time. The rearrangement joins TRBV7-2 to TRBJ2-3; no firm D call. There are 14 residues in the CDR3. Trimming stripped 5 bases from V and 0 bases from J, with 9 bases between. CDR1 and CDR2 (germline): SGHTA, FQGNSA. In DNA form, the CDR3 reads TGTGCCAGCAGCCATGAACCTAGCACAGATACGCAGTATTTT. This gives the protein CASSHEPSTDTQYF.

Concerning this clonotype: A read error may be the cause here, since a much bigger clone is one base away. The rearrangement uses TRBV4-1 and TRBJ2-6; 8 bases agree with TRBD1. The CDR3 runs 17 residues. The germline gives CDR1 MGHRA, CDR2 YSYEKL. The CDR3 DNA sequence: TGCGCCAGCAGCCAAGGGACAGGGAACTCTGGGGCCAACGTCCAGACTTTC. Its translation is CASSQGTGNSGANVQTF.